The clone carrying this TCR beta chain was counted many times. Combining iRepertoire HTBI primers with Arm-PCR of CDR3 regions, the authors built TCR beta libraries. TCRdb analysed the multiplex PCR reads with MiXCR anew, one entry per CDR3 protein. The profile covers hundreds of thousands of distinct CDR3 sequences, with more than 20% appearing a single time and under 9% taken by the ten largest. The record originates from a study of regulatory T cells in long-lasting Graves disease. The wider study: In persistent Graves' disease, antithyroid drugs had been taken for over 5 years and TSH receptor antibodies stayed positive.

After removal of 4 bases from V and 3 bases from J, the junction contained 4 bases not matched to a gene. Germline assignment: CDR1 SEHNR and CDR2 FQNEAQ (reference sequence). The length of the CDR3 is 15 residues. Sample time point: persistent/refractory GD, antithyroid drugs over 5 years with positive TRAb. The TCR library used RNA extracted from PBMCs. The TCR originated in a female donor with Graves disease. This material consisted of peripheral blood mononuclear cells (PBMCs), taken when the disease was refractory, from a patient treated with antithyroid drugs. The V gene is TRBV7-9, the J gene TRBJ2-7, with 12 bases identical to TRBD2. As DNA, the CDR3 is TGTGCCAGCAGCTCCTGGACTAGCGGGAACTACGAGCAGTACTTC. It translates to CASSSWTSGNYEQYF.